This T cell receptor beta chain stems from a study of naive and memory T cell subsets (dated by TCRdb to 2016 to 2017). In terms of the full investigation: The study applied an open-source, UMI-based TCR alpha and beta sequencing pipeline to sorted naive and memory peripheral blood T cell subsets. The results of the functional CMV T cell responses matched the IgG serology results in every case. RNA was DNase-treated and reverse transcribed with TCR constant-region primers, mostly using SuperScript III.

For this clonotype: It has no known antigen specificity. Per-base quality was not reported, and no clone a single base away is much larger than it.

Libraries were prepared through UMI-ligation and nested PCR. The beta constant-region primer was an equimolar mix of two oligonucleotides covering both TRBC1 and TRBC2. Four rounds of PCR, combining the SP2 primer with nested alpha and beta constant-region primers, were used to amplify the ligated cDNA. A single-stranded oligonucleotide bearing the SP2 primer plus a 12-nucleotide UMI was ligated onto the 3' end of the cDNA by T4 RNA ligase 1. The ligation reaction was incubated at 16°C for about 20-24 hours. PCR2 was typically run as a SYBR Green qPCR and stopped at a predetermined threshold to prevent over-amplification. All purifications after the first were performed with Agencourt AMPure XP magnetic beads. Library amounts were measured by Qubit and library quality was assessed on a TapeStation, where the main peak was expected at around 650 bp. Pooled libraries were sequenced on an Illumina MiSeq with v2 2x251 paired-end kits, typically giving about 0.85-2.3 million reads per sample. Libraries were pooled at about 4.3 nM per sample, and roughly 4.5-7.5% PhiX was added to improve cluster recognition. In the authors' own workflow: Decombinator assigned V and J genes to Demultiplexor-processed FASTQ reads by tag matching, allowing a single base-pair mismatch. UMIs were used by Collapsinator to correct both sequencing errors and frequency errors arising from PCR heterogeneity. CDR3Translator translated TCRs and extracted CDR3s from the conserved cysteine to the FGXG phenylalanine, flagging non-productive sequences. Gini, Shannon entropy and inverse Simpson indices were calculated on repertoires subsampled to equal numbers of UMI-defined TCRs. Clonotype abundance distributions were fitted to a power law by maximum likelihood within the linear range. When run on a single naive CD8 sample, MIGEC and the pipeline yielded similar UMI counts, similar unique TCR numbers and similar clonal distributions. Repertoires were searched for roughly 7,300 CMV-associated CDR3 sequences compiled from VDJdb and a published dataset. TCRdb handled the public reads itself, with Q25 trimming in fastp and clone calling in MiXCR, and kept productive beta chains. Each CDR3 protein gets just one entry, which takes the most common genes and DNA from the rows behind it. TCRdb, rather than the study authors, made the V and J calls. The sample data list approximately 31,000 distinct CDR3 sequences, and approximately 17% of these were observed just once. The ten most abundant clones make up about 3% of the sample.

What the research found in general, with its limitations: The repertoire findings for the naive and memory subsets could not be validated, as no ground truth was available. In both CD4 and CD8 cells, going from naive through CM, EM and EMRA, the Gini index went up while Shannon and inverse Simpson diversity went down. RNA-based TCR counts may be influenced by expression changes linked to T cell activation and differentiation. Once error correction was done, more than 90% of naive TCR sequences showed up just once, which made the naive abundance distributions much steeper than those of the memory subsets. TCR abundance followed a power law with an exponent that was different for naive and memory subsets but consistent across the three individuals. Each clonotype was defined as a single alpha or beta chain sequence rather than as a paired alpha/beta receptor.

From the cysteine up to the phenylalanine, the CDR3 has a length of 13 residues. The sequence is cut down to CDR3 DNA, 39 bases in frame from base 1. The germline V gene specifies MDHEN as CDR1 and SYDVKM as CDR2. The V and J ends are trimmed by 7 bases and 0 bases, leaving 7 bases between them. TCR alpha and beta chain libraries were amplified separately from the second PCR step onward. The CMV status of each donor was determined by measuring IFNgamma production from CD4+ T cells after fresh PBMCs had been stimulated overnight with CMV viral lysate. Using Miltenyi beads, CD4 T cells were first positively selected, and CD8 T cells were then positively selected from the CD4-negative fraction. After staining for CD3, CD4, CD8, CD45RA, CD27 and a live/dead dye, cells were sorted on a BD Aria II into four subsets based on CD45RA and CD27. Effector memory cells were sorted as CD45RA-CD27-, whereas EMRA cells were sorted as CD45RA+CD27-. Blood came from a few healthy volunteers, each fractionated into CD4 and CD8 T cells and then into four differentiation subsets. Roughly 120 ml of peripheral blood was collected from each donor, and PBMC were isolated from the blood using Ficoll-Paque PLUS density-gradient centrifugation. The sorted cells were lysed in RLT buffer, after which RNA was extracted using a Qiagen RNeasy kit and kept at -80 degrees C.

This clonotype was obtained from a human donor in good health. The sequencing sample was made of effector memory CD4+ T cells from blood. In the paper's terms, the cell subset or site label means: effector memory, CD45RA- CD27-. Recombination linked TRBV28 to TRBJ1-5; the D gene cannot be named for sure. DNA sequence: TGTGCCAGCACTCGCGATAGCAATCAGCCCCAGCATTTT. The resulting protein is CASTRDSNQPQHF.